Below are 31 T cell receptor beta chains sequenced from a single sample in a study of blood T cell repertoires in COVID-19. Here immunoSEQ multiplex PCR was the method, and the copy in TCRdb shows in-frame clones only, minus some. The sample contains 120,000 to 150,000 clones, 90% of which appear only once. What was sequenced was peripheral blood. Receptors originate from an elderly woman with acute or convalescent COVID-19.

CDR3 protein: CASSLANRDQPQHF. CDR3 DNA: TGTGCCAGCAGCTTAGCGAACAGGGACCAGCCCCAGCATTTT. V gene TRBV7-8 combines with J gene TRBJ1-5; possibly TRBD1 for D (6 bases). Looked up from germline, CDR1 is SGHVS and CDR2 is FQNEAQ. The CDR3 is 14 residues long. V lost 0 bases, J lost 7 bases, and 10 bases lay in between.

The J gene is TRBJ1-1, the V gene TRBV6-6; no reliable D call. This CDR3 contains 13 residues. V lost 0 bases and J lost 5, with 7 bases in between. Germline V gives CDR1 MNHNY, CDR2 SVGAGI (reference sequence). DNA for the CDR3: TGTGCCAGCAGTTACTCTGAGTATACTGAAGCTTTCTTT. This sequence encodes CASSYSEYTEAFF.

The rearrangement uses TRBV11-2 and TRBJ1-6, with TRBD1 as a possible D gene (5 bases). The germline V and J ends were trimmed by 1 base and 1 base, with 5 bases remaining between them. The CDR3 has 15 amino acids. In germline, CDR1 is SGHAT, CDR2 FQNNGV. The CDR3 spells CASSLAGSYNSPLHF. CDR3 bases: TGTGCCAGCAGCTTAGCAGGGTCCTATAATTCACCCCTCCACTTT.

This clone was seen once. J is TRBJ1-4 and V is TRBV6-6; 10 positions agree with TRBD1. The CDR3 totals 14 residues. The ends lost 3 bases at V and 7 bases at J; junction bases unmatched: 2. Germline V gives CDR1 MNHNY, CDR2 SVGAGI (reference sequence). CDR3 protein: CASSYGTGAEKLFF. DNA of the CDR3: TGTGCCAGCAGTTATGGGACAGGGGCTGAAAAACTGTTTTTT.

This chain joins TRBV6-5 and TRBJ1-3, with 7 nucleotides matching TRBD1. V lost 5 bases, J lost 3 bases, and 4 bases stayed unmatched. The CDR3 has 14 residues. From germline, CDR1 is MNHEY and CDR2 SVGAGI. CDR3 protein: CASSRQGYGNTIYF. For the CDR3, the DNA is TGTGCCAGCAGTCGACAGGGATATGGAAACACCATATATTTT.

The chain joins TRBV5-4 to TRBJ2-5, with 7 nucleotides matching TRBD1. Germline CDR1 SGHNT, CDR2 YYREEE (reference sequence). V shed 4 bases and J 2 bases; nucleotides not matched to a gene: 5. This CDR3 has 14 residues. The CDR3 DNA follows: TGTGCCAGCAGCCCGGGACAGAGTCAAGAGACCCAGTACTTC. Protein product: CASSPGQSQETQYF.

Turning to this clone: The same CDR3 is also encoded by other DNA sequences in this sample. CDR3: CASRPTGFYGYTF. The CDR3 DNA is TGTGCCAGCAGACCGACAGGCTTCTATGGCTACACCTTC. The rearrangement uses TRBV6-5 and TRBJ1-2; TRBD1 might be the D (6 bases). The V and J ends lost 6 bases and 4 bases respectively, with 12 bases between them. The V gene's germline CDR1 is MNHEY and CDR2 SVGAGI. The CDR3 has 13 amino acids.

The chain employs TRBV15 and TRBJ2-2, with D possibly being TRBD2 (5 bases). V gave up 1 base and J gave up 6 bases, with 9 bases separating them. CDR3 length: 14 amino acids. CDR1 and CDR2 (germline): LNHNV, YYDKDF (reference sequence). CDR3 sequence reads: CATSRGGLAGELFF. As DNA, the CDR3 is TGTGCCACCAGCAGAGGAGGGTTAGCCGGGGAGCTGTTTTTT.

The chain carries TRBV7-8 and TRBJ2-7; the match to TRBD1 covers 8 bases. Germline CDR1 and CDR2: SGHVS and FQNEAQ. The ends lost 5 bases at V and 2 bases at J; junction bases unmatched: 8. This CDR3 comprises 15 residues. CDR3 DNA sequence: TGTGCCAGCAGCCCCGACAGGGGACCACCCTACGAGCAGTACTTC. It encodes CASSPDRGPPYEQYF.

This sequence joins TRBV6-6 and TRBJ2-7; 7 bases are a match to TRBD1. The germline V gene encodes CDR1 MNHNY and CDR2 SVGAGI (reference sequence). Trimming at V came to 6 bases and at J to 0 bases, leaving 2 bases not matched to a gene. The CDR3 runs to 13 residues. CDR3 protein: CASRGQASYEQYF. The CDR3 DNA reads TGTGCCAGCAGAGGACAGGCCTCCTACGAGCAGTACTTC.

This sequence joins TRBV29-1 and TRBJ1-1; D possibly corresponds to TRBD1 (6 bases). There are 15 residues in the CDR3. CDR1 and CDR2 from the germline V gene are SQVTM and ANQGSEA. Deletions cut 3 bases from V and 1 base from J, with 15 bases between. The CDR3 loop is CSVDVVGTPNTEAFF. As DNA, the CDR3 is TGCAGCGTTGATGTAGTTGGGACACCGAACACTGAAGCTTTCTTT.

The chain links TRBV18 to TRBJ2-2, with D perhaps matching TRBD1 (5 bases). Germline assignment: CDR1 KGHSH and CDR2 LQKENI. CDR3 length equals 15 residues. Trimming removed 2 bases from V and 6 bases from J, with 13 bases in between. This CDR3 is CASSPAGFSAGELFF. CDR3 bases: TGTGCCAGCTCACCAGCAGGGTTTTCCGCCGGGGAGCTGTTTTTT.

There are a few counts of this clone. The rearrangement uses TRBV4-2 and TRBJ1-2; 11 positions match TRBD1. This CDR3 region has 16 residues. Germline V gene sequence: CDR1 LGHNA, CDR2 YNFKEQ. With 0 bases clipped from V and 8 bases from J, the junction kept 8 bases outside the gene matches. The chain's CDR3 is CASSQDSGQGARGYTF. The CDR3 region has the DNA TGTGCCAGCAGCCAAGATTCAGGACAGGGGGCTAGGGGCTACACCTTC.

V gene TRBV5-1 combines with J gene TRBJ1-1; no clear D gene. Germline V CDR1 and CDR2: SGHRS, YFSETQ. The CDR3 covers 14 residues. V lost 2 bases and J 12 bases, leaving 20 bases between the germline ends. The CDR3 DNA is TGCGCCAGCAGCTTACCCACTGACAACACTGAGTCTTTCTTT. This gives the protein CASSLPTDNTESFF.

V and J are TRBV7-8 and TRBJ2-1; D gene unclear. CDR1 is SGHVS and CDR2 is FQNEAQ in the germline V gene. The V end was cut by 4 bases, the J end by 1 base, with 14 bases between. The CDR3 is made up of 16 amino acids. Written as DNA, the CDR3 is TGTGCCAGCAGCTCGCACGGCGACTGGTCCTACAATGAGCAGTTCTTC. Encoded protein: CASSSHGDWSYNEQFF.

The table lists this clone with a count of one. The J gene is TRBJ1-4, the V gene TRBV18; D may be TRBD1 (6 bases). The CDR3 is 14 residues long. Germline loops: CDR1 KGHSH, CDR2 LQKENI. V shed 6 bases and J shed 4 bases, with 12 bases lying between them. This chain's CDR3 is CASSPGQYNEKLFF. CDR3 DNA sequence: TGTGCCAGCTCCCCTGGACAGTATAATGAAAAACTGTTTTTT. Drawing the rest from reference TRBV18 and TRBJ1-4, the complete variable domain is NAGVMQNPRHLVRRRGQEARLRCSPMKGHSHVYWYRQLPEEGLKFMVYLQKENIIDESGMPKERFSAEFPKEGPSILRIQQVVRGDSAAYFCASSPGQYNEKLFFGSGTQLSVL.

The chain links TRBV28 to TRBJ1-5, with D unresolved. The CDR3 is made up of 14 amino acids. Germline V gene data show CDR1 as MDHEN and CDR2 as SYDVKM. The ends were cut back, 3 bases at V and 2 bases at J, with 8 bases in the middle. CDR3: CASSLSHGNQPQHF. The CDR3 bases are TGTGCCAGCAGTTTGAGTCACGGCAATCAGCCCCAGCATTTT.

V and J are TRBV2 and TRBJ2-1; no firm D call. The CDR3 has 11 amino acids. Germline V gives CDR1 SNHLY, CDR2 FYNNEI. Trimming stripped 11 bases from V and 4 bases from J, with 9 bases between. The CDR3 sequence is CALTLYNEQFF. In DNA form, the CDR3 reads TGTGCCCTGACACTTTACAATGAGCAGTTCTTC.

This rearrangement joins TRBV6-5 to TRBJ2-3; D perhaps matches TRBD1 (6 bases). The CDR3 has 15 amino acids. Between the trimmed V and J ends, which lost 7 bases and 0 bases, there was a span of 14 bases. Germline assignment: CDR1 MNHEY and CDR2 SVGAGI. CDR3 residues: CASNDRLPSTDTQYF. The CDR3 bases are TGTGCCAGCAACGACAGGCTTCCCAGCACAGATACGCAGTATTTT.

The chain employs TRBV10-3 and TRBJ2-7, with D possibly TRBD2 on 6 matching bases. The V end lost 3 bases, the J end lost 1 base, and 10 bases lay between the germline ends. Germline loops: CDR1 ENHRY, CDR2 SYGVKD. CDR3 size: 14 residues. The CDR3 loop is CAISEGTGSYEQYF. In nucleotides, the CDR3 is TGTGCCATCAGTGAAGGGACTGGGTCCTACGAGCAGTACTTC.

The chain has TRBV2 and TRBJ2-1; D unclear. CDR1 SNHLY and CDR2 FYNNEI come from the germline V gene. V was shortened by 6 bases and J by 3 bases, with 6 bases between the two germline ends. This CDR3 is built from 12 residues. CDR3 amino acids: CASSLVYNEQFF. The CDR3 bases are TGTGCCAGCAGCCTTGTCTACAATGAGCAGTTCTTC.

The CDR3 loop reads CASSPSPGTGNNYGYTF. DNA for the CDR3: TGTGCCAGCTCACCCTCCCCCGGGACAGGGAATAACTATGGCTACACCTTC. The gene calls are TRBV18 and TRBJ1-2; 9 bases are shared with TRBD1. With 3 bases clipped from V and 1 base from J, the junction kept 9 bases outside the gene matches. Germline loops: CDR1 KGHSH, CDR2 LQKENI. The CDR3 has 17 amino acids.

This chain links TRBV3-1 (or the pseudogene TRBV3-2) with TRBJ1-2; 7 bases fit TRBD1. The CDR3 sequence is 19 residues long. The germline V gene has CDR1 LGHDT and CDR2 YNNKEL (reference sequence). V gave up 1 base and J gave up 5 bases; unmatched junction bases: 19. CDR3 in DNA: TGTGCCAGCAGCCAAGGCCGACAGGGAGTTTATGGGGGAAGGTATGGCTACACCTTC. It codes for CASSQGRQGVYGGRYGYTF.

The chain couples TRBV7-2 to TRBJ1-2; 10 nucleotides align to TRBD1. J lost 6 bases, V lost 0 bases, and 4 bases had no gene match. The V gene's germline CDR1 is SGHTA and CDR2 FQGNSA. The CDR3 covers 15 residues. This chain's CDR3 is CASSLAGDRGHGYTF. The CDR3 nucleotides are TGTGCCAGCAGCTTAGCGGGGGACAGGGGCCATGGCTACACCTTC.

The genes are TRBV6-6 and TRBJ1-4; D might be TRBD1 (6 bases). V lost 2 bases and J lost 6, with 16 bases in between. Germline V gene sequence: CDR1 MNHNY, CDR2 SVGAGI (reference sequence). The CDR3 is made up of 16 amino acids. CDR3 in amino acids: CASSYGAQGIDEKLFF. The CDR3 nucleotides are TGTGCCAGCAGTTACGGGGCGCAGGGGATCGATGAAAAACTGTTTTTT.

The chain uses TRBV5-1 and TRBJ1-5; D is possibly TRBD1 (6 bases). The CDR3 totals 15 residues. V was cut by 4 bases and J by 0 bases, with 11 bases left in between. Germline CDR1 is SGHRS and CDR2 is YFSETQ. The CDR3 nucleotides read TGCGCCAGCAGCCCTACAGGGACTAGCAATCAGCCCCAGCATTTT. Its protein product is CASSPTGTSNQPQHF.

The rearrangement links TRBV30 to TRBJ2-2, with 9 bases matching TRBD2. Germline V lookup: CDR1 GTSNPN, CDR2 SVGIG (reference sequence). CDR3 length equals 16 residues. With V trimmed by 0 bases and J by 6 bases, 8 bases remained unmatched. The CDR3 sequence is CAWSVLAGGVAGELFF. The CDR3 nucleotides read TGTGCCTGGAGTGTACTGGCGGGGGGGGTCGCCGGGGAGCTGTTTTTT.

The chain has TRBV30 and TRBJ1-2; TRBD1 is a possible D gene (5 bases). Germline V gene lookup returns CDR1 GTSNPN and CDR2 SVGIG (reference sequence). The length of the CDR3 is 15 residues. V was cut by 4 bases and J by 5 bases, with 20 bases left in between. The CDR3 spells CAWMASGYLGYGYTF. CDR3 nucleotides: TGTGCCTGGATGGCGTCAGGGTACTTGGGGTATGGCTACACCTTC.

CDR3 DNA sequence: TGTGCCACCAGCAGAGCCGATAGCGGGGGGGGCTTAGCGGAGCAGTTCTTC. The encoded protein is CATSRADSGGGLAEQFF. This chain connects TRBV15 to TRBJ2-1; 11 bases map to TRBD2. Looked up from germline, CDR1 is LNHNV and CDR2 is YYDKDF (reference sequence). This CDR3 contains 17 residues. J was trimmed by 10 bases and V by 1 base; bases with no gene match: 12.

This chain connects TRBV12-3 or TRBV12-4 to TRBJ1-2; unclear D gene. The CDR3 spans 12 residues. Trimming shortened V by 6 bases and J by 8 bases, and 13 bases separated the two germline ends. CDR3 amino acids: CASRYEGGGYTF. For the CDR3, the DNA is TGTGCCAGCAGATACGAGGGTGGGGGCTACACCTTC.

This clone has only one observation. This sequence joins TRBV28 and TRBJ1-2; TRBD1 might be the D (5 bases). The germline V gene encodes CDR1 MDHEN and CDR2 SYDVKM. The germline V and J ends were trimmed by 6 bases and 0 bases, with 11 bases remaining between them. The CDR3 loop spans 14 amino acids. The CDR3 spells CASRVSGANYGYTF. Written as DNA, the CDR3 is TGTGCCAGCAGGGTCTCGGGGGCTAACTATGGCTACACCTTC.